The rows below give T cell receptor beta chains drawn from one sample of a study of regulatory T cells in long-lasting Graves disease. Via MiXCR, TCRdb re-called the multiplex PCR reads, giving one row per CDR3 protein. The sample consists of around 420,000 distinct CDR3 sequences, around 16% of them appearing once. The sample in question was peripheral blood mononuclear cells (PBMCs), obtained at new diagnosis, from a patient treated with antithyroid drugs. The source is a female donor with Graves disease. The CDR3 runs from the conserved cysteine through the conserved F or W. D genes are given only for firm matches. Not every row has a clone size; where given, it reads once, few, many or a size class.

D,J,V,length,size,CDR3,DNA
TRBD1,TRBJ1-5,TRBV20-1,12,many,CSVTGGNQPQHF,TGCAGTGTCACAGGGGGCAATCAGCCCCAGCATTTT
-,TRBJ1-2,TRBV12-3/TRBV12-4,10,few,CATRGNGYTF,TGTGCCACACGGGGAAATGGCTACACCTTC
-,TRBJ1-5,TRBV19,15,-,CASSISRIGNQPQHF,TGTGCCAGTAGTATTTCCCGAATTGGCAATCAGCCCCAGCATTTT
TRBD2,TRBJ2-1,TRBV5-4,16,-,CASSSVLLAGGNEQFF,TGTGCCAGCAGCTCCGTTTTACTAGCGGGAGGCAATGAGCAGTTCTTC
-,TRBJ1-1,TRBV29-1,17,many,CSVEGLGAGAWGTEAFF,TGCAGCGTCGAAGGGTTAGGGGCCGGGGCCTGGGGCACTGAAGCTTTCTTT
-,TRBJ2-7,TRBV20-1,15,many,CSARDLGGGAREQYF,TGCAGTGCTAGAGATCTGGGAGGGGGCGCGAGGGAGCAGTACTTC
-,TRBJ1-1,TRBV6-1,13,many,CASSRPTGTEAFF,TGTGCCAGCAGTCGACCTACCGGCACTGAAGCTTTCTTT
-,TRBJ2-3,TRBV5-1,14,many,CASSFLTGTDTQYF,TGCGCCAGCAGCTTCCTGACAGGCACAGATACGCAGTATTTT
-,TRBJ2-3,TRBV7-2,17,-,CASSPLKWGKIADTQYF,TGTGCCAGCAGCCCCCTAAAGTGGGGAAAAATCGCAGATACGCAGTATTTT
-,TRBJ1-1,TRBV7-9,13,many,CANIGPGDTEAFF,TGTGCCAACATCGGCCCGGGGGACACTGAAGCTTTCTTT
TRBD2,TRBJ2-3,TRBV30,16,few,CAWSPLAGGVTDTQYF,TGTGCCTGGTCCCCTTTAGCGGGAGGAGTCACAGATACGCAGTATTTT
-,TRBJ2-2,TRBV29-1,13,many,CSVWTVLPGELFF,TGCAGCGTTTGGACAGTGTTACCCGGGGAGCTGTTTTTT
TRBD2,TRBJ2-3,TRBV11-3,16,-,CASSVGTSGSTDTQYF,TGTGCCAGCAGTGTGGGGACTAGCGGGAGCACAGATACGCAGTATTTT
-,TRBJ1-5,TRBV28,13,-,CALKGGGNQPQHF,TGTGCCCTAAAGGGAGGGGGCAATCAGCCCCAGCATTTT
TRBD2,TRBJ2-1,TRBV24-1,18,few,CATSDRTAASAGDNEQFF,TGTGCCACCAGTGATCGAACCGCCGCTAGCGCGGGGGACAATGAGCAGTTCTTC
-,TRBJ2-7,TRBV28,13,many,CASSSGQTYEQYF,TGTGCCAGCAGTTCAGGACAAACCTACGAGCAGTACTTC
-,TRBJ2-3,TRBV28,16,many,CASSFGWTESTDTQYF,TGTGCCAGCAGTTTTGGGTGGACAGAATCCACAGATACGCAGTATTTT
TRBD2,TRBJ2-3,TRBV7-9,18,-,CASSLSGRASLSTDTQYF,TGTGCCAGCAGCTTGAGCGGGAGGGCTTCACTTAGCACAGATACGCAGTATTTT
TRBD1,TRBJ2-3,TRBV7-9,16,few,CASSLSAWQGADTQYF,TGTGCCAGCAGCTTAAGCGCGTGGCAGGGGGCAGATACGCAGTATTTT
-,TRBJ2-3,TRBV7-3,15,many,CASSLSGHSTDTQYF,TGTGCCAGCAGCTTAAGCGGGCATAGCACAGATACGCAGTATTTT
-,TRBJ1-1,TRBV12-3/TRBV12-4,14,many,CASSNRRTNTEAFF,TGTGCCAGCAGTAACAGGCGAACGAACACTGAAGCTTTCTTT
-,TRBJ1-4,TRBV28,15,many,CASRPPGGGREKLFF,TGTGCCAGCAGACCCCCGGGGGGAGGTCGTGAAAAACTGTTTTTT
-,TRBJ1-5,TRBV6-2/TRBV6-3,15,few,CASSYGDYSNQPQHF,TGTGCCAGCAGTTACGGGGATTATAGCAATCAGCCCCAGCATTTT
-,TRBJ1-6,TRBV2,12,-,CASSRTEAPLHF,TGTGCCAGCAGTCGGACAGAAGCACCCCTCCACTTT
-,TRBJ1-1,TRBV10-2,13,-,CASSEQRNTEAFF,TGCGCCAGCAGTGAACAGAGGAACACTGAAGCTTTCTTT
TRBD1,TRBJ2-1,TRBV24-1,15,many,CATSGRDSSYNEQFF,TGTGCCACCAGTGGCCGGGACAGCTCCTACAATGAGCAGTTCTTC
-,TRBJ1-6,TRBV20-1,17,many,CSAREALSQPYNSPLHF,TGCAGTGCTAGAGAAGCTCTGAGCCAACCCTATAATTCACCCCTCCACTTT
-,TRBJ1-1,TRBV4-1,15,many,CASSQVPDPGTEAFF,TGCGCCAGCAGCCAAGTCCCGGATCCCGGGACTGAAGCTTTCTTT
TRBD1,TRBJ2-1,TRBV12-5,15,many,CASGLVQDRDIEQFF,TGTGCTAGTGGTTTGGTGCAGGACAGGGACATCGAGCAGTTCTTC
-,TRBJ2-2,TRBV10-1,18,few,CASSFQTWGPANTGELFF,TGCGCCAGCAGCTTCCAAACCTGGGGGCCGGCGAACACCGGGGAGCTGTTTTTT
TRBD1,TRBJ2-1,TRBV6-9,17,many,CASSSPGGLAQINEQFF,TGTGCCAGCAGTTCTCCAGGGGGTCTCGCCCAGATCAATGAGCAGTTCTTC